One sample yielded the 9 T cell receptor beta chains listed below, sequenced in a study of cytomegalovirus exposure and HLA in healthy donors. Amplification used 60 Vbeta primers and 13 Jbeta primers. The protocol was immunoSEQ multiplex PCR, while the TCRdb copy is restricted to in-frame clones and leaves out a portion. This sample yields roughly 13,000 clones, of which about 60% are seen a single time; around a sixth belongs to the top ten. The specimen was PBMCs. The source is a woman in her 50s in good health and CMV-seropositive.

V and J are TRBV4-2 and TRBJ2-5; 11 bases agree with TRBD2. The CDR3 consists of 16 residues. Germline loops: CDR1 LGHNA, CDR2 YNFKEQ. Trimming at V came to 8 bases and at J to 3 bases, leaving 11 bases not matched to a gene. The DNA for the CDR3 is TGTGCCAGCGGGACTAGCGGCTCTTCCGGAGAAGAGACCCAGTACTTC. Residues: CASGTSGSSGEETQYF.

The J gene is TRBJ1-1, the V gene TRBV30, with 10 bases identical to TRBD1. V lost 6 bases to trimming and J lost 11 bases; unmatched junction nucleotides: 6. CDR1 and CDR2 (germline): GTSNPN, SVGIG (reference sequence). There are 11 residues in the CDR3. The CDR3 coding sequence is TGTGCCTGCGACAGGGGGCGAAGGGCTTTCTTT. This codes for CACDRGRRAFF.

The chain is built from TRBV9 and TRBJ1-1, with D uncertain. This CDR3 region has 13 residues. Germline lookup yields CDR1 SGDLS and CDR2 YYNGEE. Trimming cost V 4 bases and J 0 bases, with 7 bases left between them. CDR3 residues: CASSPTVNTEAFF. CDR3 nucleotides: TGTGCCAGCAGCCCAACAGTGAACACTGAAGCTTTCTTT.

The sample holds a few counts of this clone. The CDR3 sequence: CSVEERESYNEQFF. CDR3 in DNA: TGCAGCGTTGAGGAGCGGGAGTCCTACAATGAGCAGTTCTTC. The chain links TRBV29-1 to TRBJ2-1; TRBD2 agrees at 8 bases. The CDR3 has 14 amino acids. Trimming at V came to 3 bases and at J to 1 base, leaving 2 bases not matched to a gene. Germline loops: CDR1 SQVTM, CDR2 ANQGSEA.

The chain uses TRBV21-1 and TRBJ1-2; TRBD1, the table's D call, was not compared with the DNA. TRBV21-1 is labeled a pseudogene. The CDR3 extends over 16 amino acids. The DNA for the CDR3 is TGTGCCAGCAGCACAAAACAGGGTTCTTCAGGCTATGGCTACACCTTC. It specifies CASSTKQGSSGYGYTF.

This clone was counted only a few times. The chain is built from TRBV7-2 and TRBJ1-5; tentatively, D is TRBD1 (6 bases). V lost 2 bases to trimming and J lost 3 bases, with 8 bases between them. CDR1 and CDR2 from the germline V gene are SGHTA and FQGNSA. The CDR3 extends over 14 amino acids. Written as DNA, the CDR3 is TGTGCCAGCAGCTTAACAGGGTTCAATCAGCCCCAGCATTTT. Amino acid sequence: CASSLTGFNQPQHF.

This clone has just a few counts. V and J are TRBV1 and TRBJ2-5; whether TRBD1, the table's D call, matches the DNA was not checked. TRBV1 is reported as a pseudogene. CDR3 length: 13 amino acids. CDR3 in DNA: TGCACCAGCAGCCATGAATTCAGGGAGACCCAGTACTTC. Translating it yields CTSSHEFRETQYF.

V gene TRBV6-5 combines with J gene TRBJ1-2; 9 bases align to TRBD1. The length of the CDR3 is 15 residues. The junction had 5 bases not matched to a gene; V was cut back by 6 bases and J by 0 bases. Germline V lookup: CDR1 MNHEY, CDR2 SVGAGI. The CDR3 protein is CASRGQGVPNYGYTF. CDR3 nucleotide sequence: TGTGCCAGCAGGGGACAGGGAGTGCCTAACTATGGCTACACCTTC.

V is TRBV6-5 and J is TRBJ2-3; D is possibly TRBD2 (6 bases). This CDR3 spans 12 amino acids. V lost 5 bases and J 8 bases, leaving 11 bases between the germline ends. CDR1 is MNHEY and CDR2 is SVGAGI in the germline V gene. The CDR3 DNA follows: TGTGCCAGCAGTACGGGGGAAGGTACGCAGTATTTT. This gives the protein CASSTGEGTQYF.